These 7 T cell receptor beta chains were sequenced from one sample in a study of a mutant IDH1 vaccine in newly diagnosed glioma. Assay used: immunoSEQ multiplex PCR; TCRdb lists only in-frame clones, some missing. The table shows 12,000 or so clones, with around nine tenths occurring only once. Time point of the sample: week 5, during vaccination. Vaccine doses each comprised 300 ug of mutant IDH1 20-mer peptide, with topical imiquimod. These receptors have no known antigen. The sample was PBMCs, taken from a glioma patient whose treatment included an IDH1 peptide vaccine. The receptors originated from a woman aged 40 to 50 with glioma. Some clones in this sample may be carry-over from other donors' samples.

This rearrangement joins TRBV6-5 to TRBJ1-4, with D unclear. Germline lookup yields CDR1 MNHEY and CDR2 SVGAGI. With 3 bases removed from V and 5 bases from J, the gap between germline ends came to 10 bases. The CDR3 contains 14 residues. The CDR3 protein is CASSYDGGNEKLFF. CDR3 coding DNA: TGTGCCAGCAGTTATGACGGAGGGAATGAAAAACTGTTTTTT.

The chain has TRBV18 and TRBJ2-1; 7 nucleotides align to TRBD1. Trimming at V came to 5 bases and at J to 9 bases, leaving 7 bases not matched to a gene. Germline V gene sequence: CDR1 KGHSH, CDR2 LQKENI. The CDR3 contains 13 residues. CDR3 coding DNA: TGTGCCAGCTCAGTAGACAGGGTAGGTGAGCAGTTCTTC. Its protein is CASSVDRVGEQFF.

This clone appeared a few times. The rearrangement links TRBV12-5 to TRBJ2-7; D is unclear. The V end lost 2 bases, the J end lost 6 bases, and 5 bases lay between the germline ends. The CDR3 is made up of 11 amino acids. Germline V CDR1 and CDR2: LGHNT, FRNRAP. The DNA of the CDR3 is TGTGCTAGTGGTTTGAACCTCGAGCAGTACTTC. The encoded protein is CASGLNLEQYF.

In DNA form, the CDR3 reads TGTGCCTGGAGTCTGGGAAGGGGACCCTACGAGCAGTACTTC. Translation: CAWSLGRGPYEQYF. The chain is built from TRBV30 and TRBJ2-5; D could derive from TRBD1 or TRBD2 (5 bases each). Judging by the DNA end, TRBJ2-7 fits better; the J call may be wrong. Germline lookup yields CDR1 GTSNPN and CDR2 SVGIG (reference sequence). The CDR3 is made up of 14 amino acids.

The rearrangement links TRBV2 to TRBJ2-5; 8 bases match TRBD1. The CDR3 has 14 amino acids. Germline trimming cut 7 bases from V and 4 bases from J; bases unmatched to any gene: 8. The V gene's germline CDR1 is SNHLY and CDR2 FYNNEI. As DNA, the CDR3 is TGTGCCAGCACCCGACAGGGGCTGAGAGAGACCCAGTACTTC. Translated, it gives CASTRQGLRETQYF.

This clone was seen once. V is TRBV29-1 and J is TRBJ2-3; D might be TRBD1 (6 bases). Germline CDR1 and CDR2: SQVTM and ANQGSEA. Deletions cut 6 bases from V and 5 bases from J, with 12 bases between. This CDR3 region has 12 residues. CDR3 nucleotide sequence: TGCAGCGTAGATAAACAGGGAGATACGCAGTATTTT. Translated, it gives CSVDKQGDTQYF.

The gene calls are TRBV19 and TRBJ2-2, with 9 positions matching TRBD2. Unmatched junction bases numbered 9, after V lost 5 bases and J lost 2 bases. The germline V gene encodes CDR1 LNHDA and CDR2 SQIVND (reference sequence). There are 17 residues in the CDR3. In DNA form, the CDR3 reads TGTGCCAGTAGTGCCCGCGGGGGGGGCGGTAACACCGGGGAGCTGTTTTTT. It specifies CASSARGGGGNTGELFF.